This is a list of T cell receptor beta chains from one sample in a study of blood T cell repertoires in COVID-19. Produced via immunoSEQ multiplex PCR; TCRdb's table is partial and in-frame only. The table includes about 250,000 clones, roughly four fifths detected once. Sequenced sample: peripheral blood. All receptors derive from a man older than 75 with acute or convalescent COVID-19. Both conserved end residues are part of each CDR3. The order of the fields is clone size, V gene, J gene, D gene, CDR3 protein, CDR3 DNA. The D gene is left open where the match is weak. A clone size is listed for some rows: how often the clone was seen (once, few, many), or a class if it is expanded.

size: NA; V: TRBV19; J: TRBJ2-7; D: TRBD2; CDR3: CASSLRSGVYEQYF; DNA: TGTGCCAGTAGCCTTCGTAGCGGGGTATACGAGCAGTACTTC
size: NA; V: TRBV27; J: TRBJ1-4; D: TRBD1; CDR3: CASSLGTGRNEKLFF; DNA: TGTGCCAGCAGTTTGGGGACAGGGAGGAATGAAAAACTGTTTTTT
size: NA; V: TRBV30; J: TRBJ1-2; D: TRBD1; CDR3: CAWSVQGADGYTF; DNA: TGTGCCTGGAGTGTACAGGGGGCGGATGGCTACACCTTC
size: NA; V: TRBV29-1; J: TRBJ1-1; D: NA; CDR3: CSAQIAREAFF; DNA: TGCAGCGCCCAGATCGCCAGGGAAGCTTTCTTT
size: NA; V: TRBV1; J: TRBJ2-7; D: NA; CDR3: CTGGQSCYEQYF; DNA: TGCACCGGAGGACAGAGTTGCTACGAGCAGTACTTC
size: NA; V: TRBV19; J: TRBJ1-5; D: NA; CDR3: CASSSFYVSFNQPQHF; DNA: TGTGCCAGTAGTTCCTTTTATGTCAGTTTTAATCAGCCCCAGCATTTT
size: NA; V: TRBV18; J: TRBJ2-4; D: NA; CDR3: CASSPDRLLAKNIQYF; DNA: TGTGCCAGCTCACCGGATAGACTCCTAGCCAAAAACATTCAGTACTTC
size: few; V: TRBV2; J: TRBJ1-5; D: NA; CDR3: CASSDSGIGNQPQHF; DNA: TGTGCCAGCAGTGATTCAGGGATCGGCAATCAGCCCCAGCATTTT
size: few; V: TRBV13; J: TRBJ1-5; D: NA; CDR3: CASSLGRVTPQHF; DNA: TGTGCCAGCAGCTTAGGTCGGGTAACCCCCCAGCATTTT
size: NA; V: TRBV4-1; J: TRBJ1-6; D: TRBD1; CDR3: CASSQDGTGATRGSALHF; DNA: TGCGCCAGCAGCCAAGACGGGACAGGGGCCACTCGAGGCTCGGCCCTCCACTTT
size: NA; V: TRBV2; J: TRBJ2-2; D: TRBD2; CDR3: CASKTSGGTGELFF; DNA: TGTGCCAGCAAAACTAGCGGGGGCACCGGGGAGCTGTTTTTT
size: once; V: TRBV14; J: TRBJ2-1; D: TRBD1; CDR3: CASSQDLKRRQGLNNEQFF; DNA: TGTGCCAGCAGCCAAGATCTAAAGCGAAGACAGGGCCTCAACAATGAGCAGTTCTTC
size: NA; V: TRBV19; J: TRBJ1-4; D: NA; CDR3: CASSPDRVNNEKLFF; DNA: TGTGCCAGTAGCCCAGACAGAGTTAATAATGAAAAACTGTTTTTT
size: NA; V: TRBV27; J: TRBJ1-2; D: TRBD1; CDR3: CASSSAYGTGANYGYTF; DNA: TGTGCCAGCAGTTCCGCTTATGGGACAGGGGCGAACTATGGCTACACCTTC
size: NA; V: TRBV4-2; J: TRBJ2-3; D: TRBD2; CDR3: CASSLTTLAHSTDTQYF; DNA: TGTGCCAGCAGCCTAACTACACTAGCGCATAGCACAGATACGCAGTATTTT
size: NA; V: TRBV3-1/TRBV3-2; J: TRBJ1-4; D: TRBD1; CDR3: CASSQGLTGGQEKLFF; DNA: TGTGCCAGCAGCCAAGGCCTAACAGGGGGCCAGGAAAAACTGTTTTTT
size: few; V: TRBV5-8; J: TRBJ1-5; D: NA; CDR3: CASSWGRIFNQPQHF; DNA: TGTGCCAGCAGCTGGGGGCGGATCTTCAATCAGCCCCAGCATTTT
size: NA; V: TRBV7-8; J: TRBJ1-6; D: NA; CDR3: CASSVAGDSPLHF; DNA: TGTGCCAGCAGCGTCGCAGGGGATTCACCCCTCCACTTT
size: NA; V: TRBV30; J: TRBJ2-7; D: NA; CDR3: CAYNYYGWEQYF; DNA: TGTGCCTATAATTATTACGGGTGGGAGCAGTACTTC
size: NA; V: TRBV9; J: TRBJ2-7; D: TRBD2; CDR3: CASSVSGTSGSYEQYF; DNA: TGTGCCAGCAGCGTATCCGGGACTAGCGGGAGCTACGAGCAGTACTTC
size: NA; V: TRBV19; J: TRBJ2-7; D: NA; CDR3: CASSNRYEQYF; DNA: TGTGCCAGTAGTAACCGGTACGAGCAGTACTTC
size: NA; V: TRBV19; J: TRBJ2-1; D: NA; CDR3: CASRRGGNEQFF; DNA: TGTGCCAGTCGAAGAGGGGGTAATGAGCAGTTCTTC
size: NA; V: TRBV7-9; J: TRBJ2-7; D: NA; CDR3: CASSLGGRGQYF; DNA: TGTGCCAGCAGCTTAGGGGGCAGGGGGCAGTACTTC
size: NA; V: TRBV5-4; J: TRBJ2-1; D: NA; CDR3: CASSLRDEQFF; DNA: TGTGCCAGCAGCCTTAGAGATGAGCAGTTCTTC
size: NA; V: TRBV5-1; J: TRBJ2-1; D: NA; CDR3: CASSLGLFVSDEQFF; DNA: TGCGCCAGCAGCTTAGGACTTTTCGTTAGTGATGAGCAGTTCTTC
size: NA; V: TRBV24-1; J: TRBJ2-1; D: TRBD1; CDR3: CATSTGQPYNEQFF; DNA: TGTGCCACCAGCACGGGACAGCCTTACAATGAGCAGTTCTTC
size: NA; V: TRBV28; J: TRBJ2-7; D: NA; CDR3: CASSPRGGGTREQYF; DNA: TGTGCCAGCAGTCCTCGGGGAGGTGGGACGAGGGAGCAGTACTTC
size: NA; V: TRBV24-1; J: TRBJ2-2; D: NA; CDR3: CATSDLSGSDSHAGELFF; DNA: TGTGCCACCAGTGACCTAAGCGGGTCTGACTCTCACGCCGGGGAGCTGTTTTTT